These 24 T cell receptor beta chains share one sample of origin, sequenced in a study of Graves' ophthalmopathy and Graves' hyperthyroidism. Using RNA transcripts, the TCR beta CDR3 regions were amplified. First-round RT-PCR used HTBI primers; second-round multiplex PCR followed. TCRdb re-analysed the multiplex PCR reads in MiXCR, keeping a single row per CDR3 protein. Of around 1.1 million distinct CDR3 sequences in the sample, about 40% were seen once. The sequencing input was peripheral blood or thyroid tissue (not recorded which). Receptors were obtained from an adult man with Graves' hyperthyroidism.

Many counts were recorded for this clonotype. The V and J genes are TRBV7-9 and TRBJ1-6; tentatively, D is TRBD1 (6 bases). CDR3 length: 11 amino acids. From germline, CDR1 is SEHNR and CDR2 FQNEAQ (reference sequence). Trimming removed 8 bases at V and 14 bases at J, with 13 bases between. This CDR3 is CASVRGNTLHF. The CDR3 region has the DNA TGTGCCAGCGTCAGGGGTAATACCCTCCACTTT.

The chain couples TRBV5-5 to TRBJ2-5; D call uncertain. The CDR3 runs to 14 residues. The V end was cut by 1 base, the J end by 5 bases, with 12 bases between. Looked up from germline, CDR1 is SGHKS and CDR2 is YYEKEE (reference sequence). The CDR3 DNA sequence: TGTGCCAGCAGCTTGTCTCGGTCCTTTGAGACCCAGTACTTC. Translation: CASSLSRSFETQYF.

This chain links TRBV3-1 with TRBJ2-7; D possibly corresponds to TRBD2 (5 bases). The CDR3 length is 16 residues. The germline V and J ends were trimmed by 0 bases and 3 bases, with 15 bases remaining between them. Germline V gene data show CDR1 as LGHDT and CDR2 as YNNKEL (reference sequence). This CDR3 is CASSQDPLARNYEQYF. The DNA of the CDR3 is TGTGCCAGCAGCCAAGATCCGTTAGCGCGAAACTACGAGCAGTACTTC.

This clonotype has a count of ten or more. This chain's CDR3 is CASSGVGVLRRELFF. The DNA of the CDR3 is TGTGCCAGCAGCGGAGTGGGGGTTCTCCGGAGGGAGCTGTTTTTT. The V call is TRBV7-8, the J call TRBJ2-2; TRBD1 or TRBD2 may be the D gene (5 bases each). Per germline, CDR1 SGHVS and CDR2 FQNEAQ. The CDR3 has 15 amino acids. Trimming took 5 bases from V and 9 from J, leaving 19 bases between them.

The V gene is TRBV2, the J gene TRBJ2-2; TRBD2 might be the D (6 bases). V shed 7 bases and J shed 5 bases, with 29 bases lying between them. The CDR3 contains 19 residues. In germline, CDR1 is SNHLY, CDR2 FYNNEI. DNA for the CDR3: TGTGCCAGCACTAGCTTGTGGGACGGAGGGGATTATTCTACCGGGGAGCTGTTTTTT. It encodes CASTSLWDGGDYSTGELFF.

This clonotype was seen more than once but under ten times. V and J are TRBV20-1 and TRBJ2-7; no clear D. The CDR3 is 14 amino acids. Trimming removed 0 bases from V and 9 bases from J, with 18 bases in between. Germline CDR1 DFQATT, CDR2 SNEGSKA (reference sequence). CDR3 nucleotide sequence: TGCAGTGCTAGAGAGCCGGACGAGGTCGGTTTGCAGTACTTC. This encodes CSAREPDEVGLQYF.

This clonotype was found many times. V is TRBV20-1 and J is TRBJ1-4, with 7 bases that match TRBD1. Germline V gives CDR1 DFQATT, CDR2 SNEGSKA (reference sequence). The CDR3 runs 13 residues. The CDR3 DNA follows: TGCAGCACCTTCGGGACAGTGCGAGAAAAACTGTTTTTT. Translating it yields CSTFGTVREKLFF.

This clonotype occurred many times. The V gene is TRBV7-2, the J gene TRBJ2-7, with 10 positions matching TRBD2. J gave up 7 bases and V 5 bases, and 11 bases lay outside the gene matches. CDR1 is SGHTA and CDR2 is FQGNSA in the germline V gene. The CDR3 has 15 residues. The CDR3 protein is CASSPSPAGGHEQYF. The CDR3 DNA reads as TGTGCCAGCAGCCCTTCCCCAGCGGGGGGGCATGAGCAGTACTTC.

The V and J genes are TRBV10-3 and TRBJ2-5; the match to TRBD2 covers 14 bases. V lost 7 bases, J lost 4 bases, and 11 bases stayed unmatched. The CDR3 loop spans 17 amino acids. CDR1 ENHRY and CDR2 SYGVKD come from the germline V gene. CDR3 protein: CAIKDTGTSGGRETQYF. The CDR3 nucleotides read TGTGCCATCAAAGATACCGGGACTAGCGGGGGCAGAGAGACCCAGTACTTC.

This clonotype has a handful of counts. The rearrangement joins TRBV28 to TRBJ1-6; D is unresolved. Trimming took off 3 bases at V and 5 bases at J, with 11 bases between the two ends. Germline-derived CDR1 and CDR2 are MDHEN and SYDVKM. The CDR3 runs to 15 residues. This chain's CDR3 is CASSFLGKDNSPLHF. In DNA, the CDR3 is TGTGCCAGCAGTTTTCTGGGAAAAGATAATTCACCCCTCCACTTT.

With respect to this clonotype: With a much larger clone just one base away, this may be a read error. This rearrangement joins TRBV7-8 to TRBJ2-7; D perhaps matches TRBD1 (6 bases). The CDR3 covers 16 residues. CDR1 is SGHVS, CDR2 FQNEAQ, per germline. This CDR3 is CASRLNRVGSSYGQYF. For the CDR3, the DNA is TGTGCCAGCAGACTGAACAGGGTAGGGAGCTCCTACGGGCAGTACTTC.

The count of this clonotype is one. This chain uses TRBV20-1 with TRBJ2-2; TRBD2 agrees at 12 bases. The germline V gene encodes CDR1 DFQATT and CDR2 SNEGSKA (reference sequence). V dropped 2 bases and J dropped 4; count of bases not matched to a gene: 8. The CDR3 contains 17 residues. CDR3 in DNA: TGCAGTGCTAGACCTCGACTAGCGGGAGAAGTCACCGGGGAGCTGTTTTTT. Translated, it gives CSARPRLAGEVTGELFF.

The CDR3: CATNRGSRDGTEAFF. The DNA for the CDR3 is TGTGCCACCAATCGCGGATCCAGGGACGGAACTGAAGCTTTCTTT. The V and J genes are TRBV10-3 and TRBJ1-1; TRBD1 might be the D (5 bases). CDR1 is ENHRY, CDR2 SYGVKD, per germline. With 10 bases removed from V and 5 bases from J, the gap between germline ends came to 23 bases. The CDR3 totals 15 residues.

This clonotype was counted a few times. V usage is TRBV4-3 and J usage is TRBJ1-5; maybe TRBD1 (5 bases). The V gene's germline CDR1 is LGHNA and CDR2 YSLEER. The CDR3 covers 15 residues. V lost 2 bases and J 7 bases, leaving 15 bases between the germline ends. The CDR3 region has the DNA TGCGCCAGCAGCCAAACGTGGGACGTTAGACAGCCCCAGCATTTT. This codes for CASSQTWDVRQPQHF.

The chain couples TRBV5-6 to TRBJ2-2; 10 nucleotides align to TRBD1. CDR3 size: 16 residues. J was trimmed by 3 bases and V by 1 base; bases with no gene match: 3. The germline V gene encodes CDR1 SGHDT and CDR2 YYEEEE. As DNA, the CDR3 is TGTGCCAGCAGCTTGTTAGGACAGGGGGACACCGGGGAGCTGTTTTTT. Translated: CASSLLGQGDTGELFF.

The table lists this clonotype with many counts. As DNA, the CDR3 is TGTGCCAGCAGTGACTCGAGGGGTCCCCTCCACTTT. It encodes CASSDSRGPLHF. The chain joins TRBV6-4 to TRBJ1-6; TRBD1 is a possible D gene (5 bases). The CDR3 consists of 12 residues. V shed 0 bases and J shed 13 bases, with 7 bases lying between them. Germline V CDR1 and CDR2: MRHNA, SNTAGT.

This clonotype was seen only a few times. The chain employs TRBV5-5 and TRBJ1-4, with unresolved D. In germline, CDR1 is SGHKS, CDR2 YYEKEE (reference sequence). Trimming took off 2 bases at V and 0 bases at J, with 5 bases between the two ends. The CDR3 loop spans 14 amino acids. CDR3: CASSFFTTNEKLFF. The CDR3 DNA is TGTGCCAGCAGCTTTTTCACAACTAATGAAAAACTGTTTTTT. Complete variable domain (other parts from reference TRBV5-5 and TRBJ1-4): DAGVTQSPTHLIKTRGQQVTLRCSPISGHKSVSWYQQVLGQGPQFIFQYYEKEERGRGNFPDRFSARQFPNYSSELNVNALLLGDSALYLCASSFFTTNEKLFFGSGTQLSVL.

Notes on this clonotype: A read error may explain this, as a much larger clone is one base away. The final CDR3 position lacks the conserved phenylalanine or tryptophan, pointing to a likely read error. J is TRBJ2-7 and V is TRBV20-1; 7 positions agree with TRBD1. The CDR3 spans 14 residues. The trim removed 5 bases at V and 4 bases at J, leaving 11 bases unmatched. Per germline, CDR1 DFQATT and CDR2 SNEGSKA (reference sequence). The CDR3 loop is CSAGTVQFAYEQYS. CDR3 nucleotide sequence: TGCAGTGCTGGGACAGTGCAATTCGCATACGAGCAGTACTCC.

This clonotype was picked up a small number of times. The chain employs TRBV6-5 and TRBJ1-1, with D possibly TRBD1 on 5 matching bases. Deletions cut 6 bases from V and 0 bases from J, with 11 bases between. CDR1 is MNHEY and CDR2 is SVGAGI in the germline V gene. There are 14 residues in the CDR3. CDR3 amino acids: CASRRGDLNTEAFF. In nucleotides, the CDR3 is TGTGCCAGCAGGCGCGGGGACCTGAACACTGAAGCTTTCTTT.

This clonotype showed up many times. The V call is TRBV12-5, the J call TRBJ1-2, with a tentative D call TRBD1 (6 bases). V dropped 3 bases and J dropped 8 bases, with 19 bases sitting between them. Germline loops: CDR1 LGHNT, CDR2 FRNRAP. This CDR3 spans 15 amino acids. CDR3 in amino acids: CASGFFQGSLSGYTF. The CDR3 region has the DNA TGTGCTAGTGGTTTCTTCCAGGGGTCGCTCTCCGGCTACACCTTC.

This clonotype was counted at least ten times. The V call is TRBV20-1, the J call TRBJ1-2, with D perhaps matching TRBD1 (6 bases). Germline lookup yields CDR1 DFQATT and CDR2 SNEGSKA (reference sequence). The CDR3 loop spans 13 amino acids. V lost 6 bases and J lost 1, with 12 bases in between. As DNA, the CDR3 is TGCAGTGCAGAGGACAGAGATAACTATGGCTACACCTTC. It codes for CSAEDRDNYGYTF.

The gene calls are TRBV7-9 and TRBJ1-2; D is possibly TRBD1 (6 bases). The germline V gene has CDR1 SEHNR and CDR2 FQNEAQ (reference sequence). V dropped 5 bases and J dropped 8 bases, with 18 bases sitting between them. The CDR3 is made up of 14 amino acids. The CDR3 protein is CASSNAVEGGGYTF. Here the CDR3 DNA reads TGTGCCAGCAGCAACGCGGTTGAGGGGGGCGGCTACACCTTC.

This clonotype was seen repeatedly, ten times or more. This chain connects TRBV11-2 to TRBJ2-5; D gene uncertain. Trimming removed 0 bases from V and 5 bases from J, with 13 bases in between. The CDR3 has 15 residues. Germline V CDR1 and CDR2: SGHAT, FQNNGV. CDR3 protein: CASSLDWRRFETQYF. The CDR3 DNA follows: TGTGCCAGCAGCTTAGATTGGCGCAGGTTCGAGACCCAGTACTTC.

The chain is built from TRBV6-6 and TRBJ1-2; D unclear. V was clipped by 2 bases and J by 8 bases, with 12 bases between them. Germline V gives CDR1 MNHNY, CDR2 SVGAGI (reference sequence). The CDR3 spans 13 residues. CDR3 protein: CASSYRTPGGYTF. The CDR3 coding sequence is TGTGCCAGCAGTTACCGAACCCCGGGCGGCTACACCTTC.